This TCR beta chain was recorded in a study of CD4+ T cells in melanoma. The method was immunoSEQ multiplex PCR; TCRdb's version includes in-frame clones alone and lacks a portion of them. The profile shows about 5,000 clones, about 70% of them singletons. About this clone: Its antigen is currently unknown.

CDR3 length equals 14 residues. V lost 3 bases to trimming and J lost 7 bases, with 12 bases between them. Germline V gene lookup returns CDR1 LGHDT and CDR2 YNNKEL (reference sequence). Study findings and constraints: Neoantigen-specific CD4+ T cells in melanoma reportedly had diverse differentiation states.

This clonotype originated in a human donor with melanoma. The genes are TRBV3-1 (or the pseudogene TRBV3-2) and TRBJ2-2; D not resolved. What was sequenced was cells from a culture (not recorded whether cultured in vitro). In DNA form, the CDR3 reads TGTGCCAGCAGCCACCCCCCAGCCCACGGGGAGCTGTTTTTT. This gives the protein CASSHPPAHGELFF.